These 20 T cell receptor beta chains were all obtained from the same sample, sequenced in a study of spatial heterogeneity in lung cancer. General study points: Counts of expanded intratumoral alpha and beta TCRs tracked tumor mutation counts.

The time point here: sample taken at primary tumor resection. TCRdb re-analysed the 5' RACE reads in MiXCR, keeping a single row per CDR3 protein. The sample shows about 1,200 distinct CDR3 sequences, around 30% of them seen only once. No cognate antigen is known for these TCRs. The sample was lung tumor tissue, taken at surgery. These receptors all stem from a male donor with early-stage non-small cell lung cancer.

The chain uses TRBV3-1 and TRBJ1-2; the D is unclear. Germline V gives CDR1 LGHDT, CDR2 YNNKEL (reference sequence). The CDR3 contains 17 residues. V was pared by 0 bases and J by 0 bases, with 14 bases between. The chain's CDR3 is CASSQEGMDGTNYGYTF. CDR3 nucleotide sequence: TGTGCCAGCAGCCAAGAAGGCATGGACGGAACTAACTATGGCTACACCTTC.

Only a few counts were recorded for this clonotype. The chain carries TRBV6-2 or TRBV6-3 and TRBJ2-5, with unresolved D. CDR1 is MNHEY and CDR2 is SVGEGT in the germline V gene. The germline V and J ends were trimmed by 2 bases and 4 bases, with 2 bases remaining between them. This CDR3 is built from 11 residues. The CDR3 protein is CASSYGETQYF. CDR3 nucleotide sequence: TGTGCCAGCAGTTACGGAGAGACCCAGTACTTC.

This rearrangement joins TRBV7-2 to TRBJ2-7, with D unclear. CDR3 length: 12 residues. Germline lookup yields CDR1 SGHTA and CDR2 FQGNSA. The V and J ends lost 1 base and 7 bases respectively, with 8 bases between them. CDR3 region: CASSLGLQEQYF. CDR3 DNA: TGTGCCAGCAGCTTAGGGTTGCAGGAGCAGTACTTC.

This chain connects TRBV11-2 to TRBJ2-1, with D perhaps TRBD2 (6 bases). Germline-derived CDR1 and CDR2 are SGHAT and FQNNGV. Trimming cost V 2 bases and J 0 bases, with 8 bases left between them. CDR3 size: 15 residues. For the CDR3, the DNA is TGTGCCAGCAGCTTATCCGGGAGCTCCTACAATGAGCAGTTCTTC. This codes for CASSLSGSSYNEQFF.

The chain recombines TRBV13 with TRBJ2-7, with TRBD2 matching over 8 bases. This CDR3 is 16 amino acids long. CDR1 and CDR2 (germline): PRHDT, FYEKMQ (reference sequence). V lost 5 bases and J lost 7; bases outside the gene matches: 16. The CDR3 protein is CASSPLADGGVYEQYF. The CDR3 nucleotides read TGTGCCAGCAGCCCACTAGCGGACGGAGGGGTATATGAGCAGTACTTC.

The rearrangement joins TRBV7-6 to TRBJ2-2; a weak D match, TRBD1 (5 bases). The V end lost 5 bases, the J end lost 7 bases, and 20 bases lay between the germline ends. Looked up from germline, CDR1 is SGHVS and CDR2 is FNYEAQ. CDR3 size: 16 residues. The CDR3 loop reads CASSPTSQGGGGELFF. Written as DNA, the CDR3 is TGTGCCAGCAGCCCTACCTCTCAGGGCGGTGGCGGGGAGCTGTTTTTT.

The rearrangement uses TRBV7-2 and TRBJ2-3; 12 bases line up with TRBD2. With V trimmed by 5 bases and J by 5 bases, 8 bases remained unmatched. This CDR3 is built from 16 residues. CDR1 is SGHTA and CDR2 is FQGNSA in the germline V gene. The CDR3 spells CASSLAGLAGRDTQYF. CDR3 sequence (DNA): TGTGCCAGCAGCCTCGCCGGACTAGCGGGGAGAGATACGCAGTATTTT.

This clonotype was observed a few times. The V call is TRBV5-6, the J call TRBJ1-1; D remains unclear. V was shortened by 4 bases and J by 4 bases, with 11 bases between the two germline ends. The CDR3 has 13 amino acids. The germline V gene encodes CDR1 SGHDT and CDR2 YYEEEE. CDR3 DNA sequence: TGTGCCAGCAGCCGACCCGGCGTCACTGAAGCTTTCTTT. This gives the protein CASSRPGVTEAFF. Filled out from reference TRBV5-6 and TRBJ1-1, the complete variable domain reads DAGVTQSPTHLIKTRGQQVTLRCSPKSGHDTVSWYQQALGQGPQFIFQYYEEEERQRGNFPDRFSGHQFPNYSSELNVNALLLGDSALYLCASSRPGVTEAFFGQGTRLTVV.

This chain connects TRBV29-1 to TRBJ2-2; the D gene is possibly TRBD2 (6 bases). The CDR3 consists of 13 residues. Per the germline V gene, CDR1 is SQVTM and CDR2 is ANQGSEA. V was pared by 3 bases and J by 6 bases, with 11 bases between. In nucleotides, the CDR3 is TGCAGCGTTGATCTCTCGGGGGCCGGGGAGCTGTTTTTT. This sequence encodes CSVDLSGAGELFF.

A few counts support this clonotype. The V and J genes are TRBV28 and TRBJ2-1; 9 nucleotides line up with TRBD2. CDR3 length equals 16 residues. V shed 1 base, J shed 0 bases, and the junction held 1 base outside the gene matches. CDR1 is MDHEN, CDR2 SYDVKM, per germline. The CDR3 here is CASSLFSGSSYNEQFF. In DNA, the CDR3 is TGTGCCAGCAGTTTATTTAGCGGGAGCTCCTACAATGAGCAGTTCTTC. The full variable domain, rest sourced from reference TRBV28 and TRBJ2-1, is DVKVTQSSRYLVKRTGEKVFLECVQDMDHENMFWYRQDPGLGLRLIYFSYDVKMKEKGDIPEGYSVSREKKERFSLILESASTNQTSMYLCASSLFSGSSYNEQFFGPGTRLTVL.

This rearrangement joins TRBV4-1 to TRBJ2-3; D not certain. Germline V gene sequence: CDR1 MGHRA, CDR2 YSYEKL. The CDR3 runs 17 residues. CDR3 region: CVSSQVVTTERTDTQYF. The CDR3 bases are TGCGTAAGCAGCCAAGTTGTGACGACGGAACGCACAGATACGCAGTATTTT.

This chain uses TRBV7-2 with TRBJ2-5; 10 bases map to TRBD1. The junction had 8 bases not matched to a gene; V was cut back by 4 bases and J by 6 bases. Germline V CDR1 and CDR2: SGHTA, FQGNSA. There are 15 residues in the CDR3. CDR3 in DNA: TGTGCCAGCAGCTCTGACAGGGGGCAAGCGAAGACCCAGTACTTC. The encoded protein is CASSSDRGQAKTQYF. The whole variable domain, remainder taken from reference TRBV7-2 and TRBJ2-5, is GAGVSQSPSNKVTEKGKDVELRCDPISGHTALYWYRQSLGQGLEFLIYFQGNSAPDKSGLPSDRFSAERTGGSVSTLTIQRTQQEDSAVYLCASSSDRGQAKTQYFGPGTRLLVL.

The chain uses TRBV5-1 and TRBJ2-1; 9 nucleotides line up with TRBD2. In germline, CDR1 is SGHRS, CDR2 YFSETQ. Trimming cost V 4 bases and J 6 bases; bases outside gene matches: 8. The CDR3 sequence is 15 residues long. The CDR3 DNA reads as TGCGCCAGCAGCGATAGCACTAGCGGGCCCAATGAGCAGTTCTTC. Amino acid sequence: CASSDSTSGPNEQFF.

In its sample, this clonotype is medium-sized. The chain combines TRBV6-1 with TRBJ2-1; 9 nucleotides align to TRBD1. The CDR3 loop spans 16 amino acids. Unmatched junction bases numbered 9, after V lost 6 bases and J lost 3 bases. Germline CDR1 reads MNHNS; CDR2 reads SASEGT. The CDR3 protein is CASRRTGTGSYNEQFF. In DNA form, the CDR3 reads TGTGCCAGCAGGAGAACCGGGACAGGGAGCTACAATGAGCAGTTCTTC.

The CDR3 nucleotides are TGTGCCAGCAGCCTCAATGCCCCAGATACGCAGTATTTT. Protein product: CASSLNAPDTQYF. V and J are TRBV11-2 and TRBJ2-3, with D hard to call. This CDR3 has 13 residues. The V gene lost 5 bases and the J gene lost 4 bases, with 10 bases spanning the gap. CDR1 and CDR2 from the germline V gene are SGHAT and FQNNGV.

There are a few counts of this clonotype. The chain couples TRBV20-1 to TRBJ2-5, with TRBD2 identical over 8 bases. Losses at the gene ends were 2 bases for V and 4 bases for J; bases not matched to a gene: 6. The germline V gene has CDR1 DFQATT and CDR2 SNEGSKA (reference sequence). There are 14 residues in the CDR3. The CDR3 DNA is TGCAGTGCTAGATTCGGGAGGGCCATAGAGACCCAGTACTTC. Translated, it gives CSARFGRAIETQYF.

Relative to its sample, this clonotype is medium-sized. V gene TRBV7-9 combines with J gene TRBJ2-1; no clear D gene. The CDR3 spans 13 residues. CDR1 and CDR2 from the germline V gene are SEHNR and FQNEAQ (reference sequence). V was cut by 5 bases and J by 4 bases, with 9 bases left in between. For the CDR3, the DNA is TGTGCCAGCAGCCCATCAACGTACAATGAGCAGTTCTTC. Its protein is CASSPSTYNEQFF.

The gene calls are TRBV5-4 and TRBJ2-7, with TRBD2 matching over 8 bases. CDR3 length: 13 residues. Germline CDR1 reads SGHNT; CDR2 reads YYREEE (reference sequence). V was pared by 4 bases and J by 6 bases, with 6 bases of the junction left unmatched. The CDR3 DNA sequence: TGTGCCAGCAGCAGAGCAGCGGGAGTCGAGCAGTACTTC. Translated: CASSRAAGVEQYF. Full variable domain (rest looked up from reference TRBV5-4 and TRBJ2-7): ETGVTQSPTHLIKTRGQQVTLRCSSQSGHNTVSWYQQALGQGPQFIFQYYREEENGRGNFPPRFSGLQFPNYSSELNVNALELDDSALYLCASSRAAGVEQYFGPGTRLTVT.

The chain uses TRBV28 and TRBJ2-7; 8 bases match TRBD1. The V and J ends lost 4 bases and 1 base, in that order; junction bases with no gene match: 6. Germline-derived CDR1 and CDR2 are MDHEN and SYDVKM. This CDR3 has 15 amino acids. The CDR3 nucleotides are TGTGCCAGCAGTTCCCCGGGACAGGAGTCCTACGAGCAGTACTTC. Translating gives CASSSPGQESYEQYF.

The rearrangement uses TRBV3-1 and TRBJ2-1; no clear D. The CDR3 covers 12 residues. The V end lost 4 bases, the J end lost 6 bases, and 7 bases lay between the germline ends. Germline V gives CDR1 LGHDT, CDR2 YNNKEL (reference sequence). CDR3 protein: CASSLVSNEQFF. Written as DNA, the CDR3 is TGTGCCAGCAGCCTAGTCAGCAATGAGCAGTTCTTC.